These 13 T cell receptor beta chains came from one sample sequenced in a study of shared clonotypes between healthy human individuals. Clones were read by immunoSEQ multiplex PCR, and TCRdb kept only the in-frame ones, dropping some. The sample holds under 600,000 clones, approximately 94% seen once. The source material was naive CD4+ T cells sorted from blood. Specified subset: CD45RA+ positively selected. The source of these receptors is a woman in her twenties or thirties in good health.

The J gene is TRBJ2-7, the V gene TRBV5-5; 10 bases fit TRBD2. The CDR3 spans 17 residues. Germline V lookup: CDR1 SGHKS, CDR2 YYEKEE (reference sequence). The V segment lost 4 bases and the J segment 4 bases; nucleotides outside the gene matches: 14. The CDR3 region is CASSPNPSSGSLYEQYF. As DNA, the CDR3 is TGTGCCAGCAGCCCGAATCCCTCTAGCGGGAGTTTATACGAGCAGTACTTC.

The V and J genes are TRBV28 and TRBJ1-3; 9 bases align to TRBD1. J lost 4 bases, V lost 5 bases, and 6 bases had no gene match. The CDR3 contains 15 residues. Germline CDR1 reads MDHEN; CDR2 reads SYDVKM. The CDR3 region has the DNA TGTGCCAGCAGTCCGGGTGGGACAGGGGGAAACACCATATATTTT. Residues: CASSPGGTGGNTIYF.

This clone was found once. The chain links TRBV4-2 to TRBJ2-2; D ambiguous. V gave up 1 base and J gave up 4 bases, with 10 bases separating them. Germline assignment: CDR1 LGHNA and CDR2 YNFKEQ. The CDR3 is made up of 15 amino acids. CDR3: CASSQGELFTGELFF. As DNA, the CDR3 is TGTGCCAGCAGCCAAGGGGAACTTTTCACCGGGGAGCTGTTTTTT.

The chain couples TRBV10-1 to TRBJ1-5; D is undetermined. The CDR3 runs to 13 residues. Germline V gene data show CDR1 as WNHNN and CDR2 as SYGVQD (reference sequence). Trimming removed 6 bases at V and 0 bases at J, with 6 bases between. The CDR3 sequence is CASSPNSNQPQHF. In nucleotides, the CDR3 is TGCGCCAGCAGCCCTAATAGCAATCAGCCCCAGCATTTT.

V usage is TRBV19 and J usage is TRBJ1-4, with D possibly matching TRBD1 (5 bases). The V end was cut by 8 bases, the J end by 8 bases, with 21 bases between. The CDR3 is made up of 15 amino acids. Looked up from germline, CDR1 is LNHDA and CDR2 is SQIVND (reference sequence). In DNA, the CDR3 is TGTGCCAGTGTTAGCCTAGGAGGGGAGAGCGAAAAACTGTTTTTT. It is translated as CASVSLGGESEKLFF.

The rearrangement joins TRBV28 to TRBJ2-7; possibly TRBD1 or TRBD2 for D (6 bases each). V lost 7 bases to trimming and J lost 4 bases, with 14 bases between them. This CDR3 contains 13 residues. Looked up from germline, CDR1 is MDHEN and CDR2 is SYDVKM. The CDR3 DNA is TGTGCCAGCACCGGGGGCGAATTATACGAGCAGTACTTC. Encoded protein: CASTGGELYEQYF.

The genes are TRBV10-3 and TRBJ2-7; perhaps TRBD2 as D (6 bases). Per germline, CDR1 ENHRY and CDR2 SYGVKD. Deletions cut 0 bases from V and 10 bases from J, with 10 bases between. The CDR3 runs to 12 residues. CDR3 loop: CAISESAGFQYF. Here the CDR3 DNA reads TGTGCCATCAGTGAGTCGGCGGGGTTCCAGTACTTC.

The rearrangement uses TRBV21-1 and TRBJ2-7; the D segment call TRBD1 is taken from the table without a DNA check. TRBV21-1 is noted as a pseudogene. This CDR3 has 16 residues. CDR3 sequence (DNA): TGTGCCAGCAGCAAATTTCACCGGGACAGGCTCTACGAGCAGTACTTC. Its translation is CASSKFHRDRLYEQYF.

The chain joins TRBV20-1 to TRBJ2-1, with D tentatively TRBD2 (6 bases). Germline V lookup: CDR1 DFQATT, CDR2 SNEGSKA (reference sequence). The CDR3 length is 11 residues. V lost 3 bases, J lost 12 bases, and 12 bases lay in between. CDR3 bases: TGCAGTGCTAGGGGCTCGGGGGTGCAGTTCTTC. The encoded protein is CSARGSGVQFF.

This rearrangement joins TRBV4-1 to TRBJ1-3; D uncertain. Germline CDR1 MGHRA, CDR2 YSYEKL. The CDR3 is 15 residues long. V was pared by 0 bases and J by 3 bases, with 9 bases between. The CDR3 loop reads CASSQDTGIGNTIYF. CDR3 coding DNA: TGCGCCAGCAGCCAAGATACGGGTATTGGAAACACCATATATTTT.

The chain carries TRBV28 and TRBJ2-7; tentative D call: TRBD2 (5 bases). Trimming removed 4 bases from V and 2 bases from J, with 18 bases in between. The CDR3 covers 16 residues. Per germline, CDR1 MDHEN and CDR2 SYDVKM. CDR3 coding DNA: TGTGCCAGCAGTTCCGCCCTGGCTCGGGGTCCCTACGAGCAGTACTTC. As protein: CASSSALARGPYEQYF. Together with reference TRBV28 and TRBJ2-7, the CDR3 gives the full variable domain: DVKVTQSSRYLVKRTGEKVFLECVQDMDHENMFWYRQDPGLGLRLIYFSYDVKMKEKGDIPEGYSVSREKKERFSLILESASTNQTSMYLCASSSALARGPYEQYFGPGTRLTVT.

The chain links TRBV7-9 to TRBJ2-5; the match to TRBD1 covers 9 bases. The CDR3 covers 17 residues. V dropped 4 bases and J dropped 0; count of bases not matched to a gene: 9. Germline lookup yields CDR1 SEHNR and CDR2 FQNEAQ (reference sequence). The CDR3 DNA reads TGTGCCAGCAGCTCAAGATACGGACAGGGGAACCAAGAGACCCAGTACTTC. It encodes CASSSRYGQGNQETQYF.

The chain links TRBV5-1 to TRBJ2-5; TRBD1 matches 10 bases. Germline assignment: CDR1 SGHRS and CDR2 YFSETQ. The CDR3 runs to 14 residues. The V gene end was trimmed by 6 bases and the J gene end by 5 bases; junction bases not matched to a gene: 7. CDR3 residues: CASMGGTGAETQYF. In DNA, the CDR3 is TGCGCCAGCATGGGGGGGACAGGGGCGGAGACCCAGTACTTC.